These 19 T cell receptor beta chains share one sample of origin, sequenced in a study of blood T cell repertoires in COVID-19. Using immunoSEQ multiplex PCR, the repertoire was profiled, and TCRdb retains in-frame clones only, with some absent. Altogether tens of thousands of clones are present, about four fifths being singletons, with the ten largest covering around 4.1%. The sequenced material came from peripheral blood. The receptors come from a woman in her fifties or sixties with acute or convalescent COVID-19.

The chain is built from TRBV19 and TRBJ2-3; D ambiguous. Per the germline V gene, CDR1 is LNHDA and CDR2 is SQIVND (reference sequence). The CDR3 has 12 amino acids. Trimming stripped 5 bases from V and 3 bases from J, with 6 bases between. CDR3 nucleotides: TGTGCCAGTAGTCCTCAGACAGATACGCAGTATTTT. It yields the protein CASSPQTDTQYF.

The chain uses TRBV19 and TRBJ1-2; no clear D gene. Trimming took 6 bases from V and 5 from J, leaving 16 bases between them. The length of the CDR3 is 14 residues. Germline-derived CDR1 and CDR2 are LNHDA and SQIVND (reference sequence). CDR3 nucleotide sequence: TGTGCCAGTAGCATTCCCCCCGGAGAGTATGGCTACACCTTC. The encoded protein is CASSIPPGEYGYTF.

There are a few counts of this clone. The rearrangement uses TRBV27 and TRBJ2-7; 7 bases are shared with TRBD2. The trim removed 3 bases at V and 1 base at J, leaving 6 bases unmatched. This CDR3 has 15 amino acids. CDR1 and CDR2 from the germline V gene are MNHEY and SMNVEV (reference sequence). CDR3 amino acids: CASSFSGSRSYEQYF. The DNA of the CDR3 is TGTGCCAGCAGTTTTAGCGGGTCTAGGTCCTACGAGCAGTACTTC.

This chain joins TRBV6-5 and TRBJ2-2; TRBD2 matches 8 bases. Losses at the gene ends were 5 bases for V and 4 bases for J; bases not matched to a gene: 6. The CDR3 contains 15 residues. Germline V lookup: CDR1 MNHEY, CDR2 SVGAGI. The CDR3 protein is CASSQSTSGTGELFF. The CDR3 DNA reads TGTGCCAGCAGTCAGAGTACTAGCGGCACCGGGGAGCTGTTTTTT.

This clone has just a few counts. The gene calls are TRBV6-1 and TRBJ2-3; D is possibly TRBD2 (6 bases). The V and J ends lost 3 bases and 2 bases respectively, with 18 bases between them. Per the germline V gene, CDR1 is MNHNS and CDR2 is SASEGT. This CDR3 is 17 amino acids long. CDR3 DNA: TGTGCCAGCAGTGAGGGTGGGGGGAGCACCTACACAGATACGCAGTATTTT. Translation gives CASSEGGGSTYTDTQYF.

This chain's CDR3 is CASSSTGDSGNTIYF. The CDR3 DNA sequence: TGCGCCAGCAGCTCAACAGGAGACTCTGGAAACACCATATATTTT. The chain carries TRBV5-1 and TRBJ1-3, with a weak D call TRBD1 (5 bases). Germline V CDR1 and CDR2: SGHRS, YFSETQ. The ends were cut back, 3 bases at V and 0 bases at J, with 10 bases in the middle. This CDR3 has 15 amino acids.

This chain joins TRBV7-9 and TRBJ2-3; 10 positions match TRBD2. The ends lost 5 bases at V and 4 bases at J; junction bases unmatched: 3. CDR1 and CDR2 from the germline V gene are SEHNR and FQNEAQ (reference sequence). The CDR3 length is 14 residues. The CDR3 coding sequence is TGTGCCAGCAGCCCTGGACTAGCGGCAGATACGCAGTATTTT. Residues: CASSPGLAADTQYF.

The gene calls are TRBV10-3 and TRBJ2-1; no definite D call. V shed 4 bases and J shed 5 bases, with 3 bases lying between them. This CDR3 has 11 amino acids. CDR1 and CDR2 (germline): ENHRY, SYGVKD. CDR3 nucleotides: TGTGCCATCAGTGTTAACAATGAGCAGTTCTTC. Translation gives CAISVNNEQFF.

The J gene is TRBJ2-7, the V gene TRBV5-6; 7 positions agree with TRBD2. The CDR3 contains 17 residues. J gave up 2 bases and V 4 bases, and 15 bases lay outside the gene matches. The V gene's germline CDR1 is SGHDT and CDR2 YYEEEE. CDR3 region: CASSPVGEAGRPYEQYF. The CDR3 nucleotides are TGTGCCAGCAGCCCCGTGGGGGAAGCGGGGAGACCCTACGAGCAGTACTTC.

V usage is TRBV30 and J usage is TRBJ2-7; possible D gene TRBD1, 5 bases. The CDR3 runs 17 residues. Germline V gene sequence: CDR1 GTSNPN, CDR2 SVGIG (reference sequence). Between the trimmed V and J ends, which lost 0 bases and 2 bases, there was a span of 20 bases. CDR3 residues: CAWSVSRIQDTTYEQYF. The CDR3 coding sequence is TGTGCCTGGAGTGTATCGCGTATCCAGGACACGACCTACGAGCAGTACTTC. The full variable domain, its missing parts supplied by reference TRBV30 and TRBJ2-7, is SQTIHQWPATLVQPVGSPLSLECTVEGTSNPNLYWYRQAAGRGLQLLFYSVGIGQISSEVPQNLSASRPQDRQFILSSKKLLLSDSGFYLCAWSVSRIQDTTYEQYFGPGTRLTVT.

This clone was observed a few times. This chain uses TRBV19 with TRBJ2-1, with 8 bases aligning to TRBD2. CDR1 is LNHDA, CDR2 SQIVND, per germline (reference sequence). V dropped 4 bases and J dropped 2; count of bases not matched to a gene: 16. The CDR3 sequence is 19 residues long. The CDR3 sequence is CASSKSGGYGNRAYNEQFF. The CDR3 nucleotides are TGTGCCAGTAGTAAGAGCGGGGGATATGGGAATAGGGCCTACAATGAGCAGTTCTTC.

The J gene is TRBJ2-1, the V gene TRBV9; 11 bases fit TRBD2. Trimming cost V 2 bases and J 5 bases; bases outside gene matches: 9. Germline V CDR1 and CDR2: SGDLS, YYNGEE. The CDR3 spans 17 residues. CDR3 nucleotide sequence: TGTGCCAGCAGCGTGAGAGCCGGGACTAGCGGAAACAATGAGCAGTTCTTC. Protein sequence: CASSVRAGTSGNNEQFF.

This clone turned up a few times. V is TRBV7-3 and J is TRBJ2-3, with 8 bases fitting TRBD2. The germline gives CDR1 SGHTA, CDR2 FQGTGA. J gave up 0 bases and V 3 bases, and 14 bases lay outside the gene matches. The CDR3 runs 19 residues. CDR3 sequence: CASSFTPLSLAASTDTQYF. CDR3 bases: TGTGCCAGCAGCTTTACCCCGCTATCACTAGCGGCTAGCACAGATACGCAGTATTTT.

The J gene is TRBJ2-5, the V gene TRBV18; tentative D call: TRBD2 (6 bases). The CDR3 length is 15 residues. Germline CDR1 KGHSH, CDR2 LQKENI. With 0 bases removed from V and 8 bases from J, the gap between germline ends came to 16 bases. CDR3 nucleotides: TGTGCCAGCTCACCACCGGGCGGGGAAGGAGAAACCCAGTACTTC. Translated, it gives CASSPPGGEGETQYF.

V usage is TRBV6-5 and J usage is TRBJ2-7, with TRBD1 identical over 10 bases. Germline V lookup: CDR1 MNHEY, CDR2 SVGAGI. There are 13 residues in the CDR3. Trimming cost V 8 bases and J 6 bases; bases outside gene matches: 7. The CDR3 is CASQDRGQGEQYF. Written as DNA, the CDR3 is TGTGCCAGCCAAGACAGGGGGCAAGGCGAGCAGTACTTC.

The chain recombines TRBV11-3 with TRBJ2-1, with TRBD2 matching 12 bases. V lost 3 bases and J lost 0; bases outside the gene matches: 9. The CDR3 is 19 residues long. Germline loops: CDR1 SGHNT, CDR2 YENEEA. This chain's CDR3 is CASSFSGLAGVSSYNEQFF. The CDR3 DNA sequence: TGTGCCAGCAGCTTCTCGGGACTAGCGGGCGTAAGCTCCTACAATGAGCAGTTCTTC.

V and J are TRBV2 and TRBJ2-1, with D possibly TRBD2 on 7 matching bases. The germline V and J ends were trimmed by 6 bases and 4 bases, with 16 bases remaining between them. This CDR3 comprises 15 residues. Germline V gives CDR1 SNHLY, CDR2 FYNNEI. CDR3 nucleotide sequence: TGTGCCAGCAGAAGGGGGGGACAAGTATACAATGAGCAGTTCTTC. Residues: CASRRGGQVYNEQFF. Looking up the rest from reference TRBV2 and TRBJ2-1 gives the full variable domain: EPEVTQTPSHQVTQMGQEVILRCVPISNHLYFYWYRQILGQKVEFLVSFYNNEISEKSEIFDDQFSVERPDGSNFTLKIRSTKLEDSAMYFCASRRGGQVYNEQFFGPGTRLTVL.

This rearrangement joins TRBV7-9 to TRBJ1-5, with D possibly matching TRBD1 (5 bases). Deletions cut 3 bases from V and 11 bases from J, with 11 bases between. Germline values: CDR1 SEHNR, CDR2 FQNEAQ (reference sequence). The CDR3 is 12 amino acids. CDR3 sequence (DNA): TGTGCCAGCAGCTTGGACGAACAGGCCCAGCATTTT. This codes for CASSLDEQAQHF.

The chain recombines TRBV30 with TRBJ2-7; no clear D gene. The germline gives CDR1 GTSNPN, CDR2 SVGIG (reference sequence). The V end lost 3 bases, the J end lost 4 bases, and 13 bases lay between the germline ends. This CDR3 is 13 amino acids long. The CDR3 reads CAWRPPGIYEQYF. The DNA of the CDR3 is TGTGCCTGGAGACCCCCAGGAATATACGAGCAGTACTTC.